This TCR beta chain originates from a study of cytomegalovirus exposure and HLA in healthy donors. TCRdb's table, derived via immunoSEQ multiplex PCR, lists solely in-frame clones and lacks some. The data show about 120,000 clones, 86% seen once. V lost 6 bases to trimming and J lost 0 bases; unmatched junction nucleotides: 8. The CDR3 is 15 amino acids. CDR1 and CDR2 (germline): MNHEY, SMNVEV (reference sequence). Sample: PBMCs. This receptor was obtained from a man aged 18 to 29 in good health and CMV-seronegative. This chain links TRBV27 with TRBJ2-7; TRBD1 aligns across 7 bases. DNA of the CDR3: TGTGCCAGCAGCCGGGACAGTTTGAGCTCCTACGAGCAGTACTTC. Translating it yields CASSRDSLSSYEQYF.